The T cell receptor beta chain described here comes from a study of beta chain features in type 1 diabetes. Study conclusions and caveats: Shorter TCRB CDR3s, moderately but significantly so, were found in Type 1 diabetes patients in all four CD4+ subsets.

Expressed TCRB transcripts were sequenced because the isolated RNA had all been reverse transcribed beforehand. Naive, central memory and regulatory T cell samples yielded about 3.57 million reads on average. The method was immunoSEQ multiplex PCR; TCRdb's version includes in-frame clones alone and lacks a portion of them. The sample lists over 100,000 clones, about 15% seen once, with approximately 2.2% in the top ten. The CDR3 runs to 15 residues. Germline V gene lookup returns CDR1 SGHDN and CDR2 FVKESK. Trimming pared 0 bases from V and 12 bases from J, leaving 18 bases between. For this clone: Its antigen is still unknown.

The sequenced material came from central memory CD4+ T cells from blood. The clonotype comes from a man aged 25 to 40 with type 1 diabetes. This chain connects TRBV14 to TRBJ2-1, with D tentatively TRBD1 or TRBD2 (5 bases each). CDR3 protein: CASSQETGFRGGQFF. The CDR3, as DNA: TGTGCCAGCAGCCAAGAGACTGGTTTCCGGGGCGGGCAGTTCTTC.